The 25 T cell receptor beta chains listed next were all sequenced from one sample in a study of shared clonotypes between healthy human individuals. Using immunoSEQ multiplex PCR, the repertoire was profiled, and TCRdb retains in-frame clones only, with some absent. Here the sample spans 100,000 to 120,000 clones, 65% to 75% being singletons. The sample taken for sequencing was memory CD8+ T cells sorted from blood. Subset here: CD45RO+ cells pooled with CCR7-negative TemRA cells. These receptor sequences come from a woman aged 25 to 45 in good health.

This clone has more than one count but fewer than ten. The same CDR3 is also encoded by other DNA sequences in this sample. The rearrangement joins TRBV11-2 to TRBJ1-1, with unresolved D. The germline CDR1 and CDR2 sequences are SGHAT and FQNNGV. The CDR3 runs to 15 residues. The germline V and J ends were trimmed by 0 bases and 0 bases, with 8 bases remaining between them. The CDR3 protein is CASSLDSPLNTEAFF. The CDR3 DNA is TGTGCCAGCAGCTTAGATTCGCCTTTGAACACTGAAGCTTTCTTT.

A remark on this clone: One end of the junction does not line up with germline, which may come from a read error. This sequence joins TRBV19 and TRBJ1-4; possible D gene TRBD1, 5 bases. The CDR3 runs 10 residues. Per germline, CDR1 LNHDA and CDR2 SQIVND (reference sequence). The CDR3 DNA reads as TGTGCCAGTAGTGGAACAGGTACTCATTTT. Its protein product is CASSGTGTHF.

This clone was counted a single time. This chain links TRBV18 with TRBJ2-3; maybe TRBD2 (6 bases). V lost 5 bases and J lost 1, with 10 bases in between. The CDR3 has 14 residues. Germline lookup yields CDR1 KGHSH and CDR2 LQKENI. CDR3 loop: CASSKASGTDTQYF. DNA for the CDR3: TGTGCCAGCTCAAAGGCTAGCGGCACAGATACGCAGTATTTT.

The CDR3 nucleotides are TGCGCCAGCAGCTCCGGACTAGCGGCTCTACAAGAGACCCAGTACTTC. This codes for CASSSGLAALQETQYF. The V call is TRBV5-1, the J call TRBJ2-5, with 10 bases identical to TRBD2. The V segment lost 3 bases and the J segment 2 bases; nucleotides outside the gene matches: 7. The CDR3 consists of 16 residues. Germline V gene lookup returns CDR1 SGHRS and CDR2 YFSETQ.

For the CDR3, the DNA is TGTGCCAGCAAGGGCAGGGCCGACACAGATACGCAGTATTTT. Encoded protein: CASKGRADTDTQYF. The rearrangement joins TRBV6-6 to TRBJ2-3; perhaps TRBD1 as D (5 bases). With 7 bases removed from V and 2 bases from J, the gap between germline ends came to 13 bases. The CDR3 is 14 residues long. The germline CDR1 and CDR2 sequences are MNHNY and SVGAGI (reference sequence).

The J gene is TRBJ2-7, the V gene TRBV7-9; the match to TRBD2 covers 10 bases. CDR3 length equals 15 residues. V shed 4 bases and J 3 bases; nucleotides not matched to a gene: 6. Looked up from germline, CDR1 is SEHNR and CDR2 is FQNEAQ (reference sequence). DNA of the CDR3: TGTGCCAGCAGCTCACGGACTAGCGGAATCTACGAGCAGTACTTC. Protein product: CASSSRTSGIYEQYF.

The genes are TRBV20-1 and TRBJ1-4, with D unresolved. The CDR3 loop spans 11 amino acids. V was shortened by 3 bases and J by 8 bases, with 7 bases between the two germline ends. Germline V gene lookup returns CDR1 DFQATT and CDR2 SNEGSKA (reference sequence). CDR3 sequence (DNA): TGCAGTGCTAGTGAGCGAGAAAAACTGTTTTTT. Amino acids: CSASEREKLFF.

J is TRBJ2-7 and V is TRBV25-1; TRBD2 matches at 10 bases. V trimming: 2 bases; J trimming: 5 bases; junction bases outside the gene matches: 6. This CDR3 comprises 15 residues. Germline CDR1 is MGHDK and CDR2 is SYGVNS. CDR3 region: CASSESPSGSHEQYF. CDR3 sequence (DNA): TGTGCCAGCAGTGAAAGTCCTAGCGGGAGCCACGAGCAGTACTTC.

In this sample, this clone turned up a few times. The chain employs TRBV28 and TRBJ1-1; D is ambiguous. Germline-derived CDR1 and CDR2 are MDHEN and SYDVKM. This CDR3 is built from 15 residues. The V end lost 5 bases, the J end lost 1 base, and 14 bases lay between the germline ends. The DNA for the CDR3 is TGTGCCAGCAGTCCCCTGGTGGGTACGAACACTGAAGCTTTCTTT. This sequence encodes CASSPLVGTNTEAFF.

The chain employs TRBV4-2 and TRBJ2-5, with 7 bases aligning to TRBD1. Near its end, the DNA agrees better with TRBJ2-7, so the J call may be wrong. CDR1 LGHNA and CDR2 YNFKEQ come from the germline V gene. The CDR3 is 15 residues long. CDR3 amino acids: CASSQLRDSSYEQYF. For the CDR3, the DNA is TGTGCCAGCAGCCAACTCCGGGACAGCTCCTACGAGCAGTACTTC.

The V call is TRBV28, the J call TRBJ2-7; TRBD2 agrees at 16 bases. The CDR3 spans 16 residues. From germline, CDR1 is MDHEN and CDR2 SYDVKM. With V trimmed by 5 bases and J by 3 bases, 4 bases remained unmatched. The CDR3 DNA is TGTGCCAGCAGTCGGGGACTAGCGGGAGGGATCTACGAGCAGTACTTC. As protein: CASSRGLAGGIYEQYF.

As regards this clone: In the same sample, other DNA sequences code for this CDR3. V gene TRBV6-4 combines with J gene TRBJ2-1; D remains ambiguous. Germline V gene data show CDR1 as MRHNA and CDR2 as SNTAGT. The ends were cut back, 0 bases at V and 7 bases at J, with 7 bases in the middle. The CDR3 is 13 residues long. Here the CDR3 DNA reads TGTGCCAGCAGTGACTCCGCTAGTAATGAGCAGTTCTTC. Translating it yields CASSDSASNEQFF.

This clone was seen only once. The J gene is TRBJ2-3, the V gene TRBV11-1; 9 positions agree with TRBD1. The J segment lost 4 bases and the V segment lost 8 bases, leaving 7 bases of the junction unmatched. This CDR3 contains 14 residues. Looked up from germline, CDR1 is SGHAT and CDR2 is FQDESV (reference sequence). The CDR3 region has the DNA TGTGCCAGCTCCGGACAGGGGATTTCAGATACGCAGTATTTT. Translated: CASSGQGISDTQYF.

The rearrangement joins TRBV9 to TRBJ1-1; TRBD1 is a possible D gene (6 bases). Looked up from germline, CDR1 is SGDLS and CDR2 is YYNGEE. The CDR3 is 17 residues long. Trimming removed 2 bases at V and 1 base at J, with 18 bases between. CDR3 region: CASSVNSGKGGNTEAFF. The CDR3 region has the DNA TGTGCCAGCAGCGTTAACTCGGGTAAAGGGGGGAACACTGAAGCTTTCTTT. Complete variable domain (other parts from reference TRBV9 and TRBJ1-1): DSGVTQTPKHLITATGQRVTLRCSPRSGDLSVYWYQQSLDQGLQFLIQYYNGEERAKGNILERFSAQQFPDLHSELNLSSLELGDSALYFCASSVNSGKGGNTEAFFGQGTRLTVV.

The chain recombines TRBV23-1 with TRBJ1-5, with 8 bases that match TRBD1. TRBV23-1 is sorted into the ORF group, with uncertain function. This CDR3 contains 18 residues. The V gene end was trimmed by 1 base and the J gene end by 5 bases; junction bases not matched to a gene: 13. CDR3 loop: CASSQLTGEPSYDQPQHF. CDR3 bases: TGCGCCAGCAGTCAATTGACAGGGGAACCCTCTTACGATCAGCCCCAGCATTTT.

This clone was seen only once. The chain uses TRBV5-6 and TRBJ2-7; 7 nucleotides match TRBD1. The ends lost 0 bases at V and 1 base at J; junction bases unmatched: 1. Germline-derived CDR1 and CDR2 are SGHDT and YYEEEE. The CDR3 has 14 amino acids. The CDR3 DNA follows: TGTGCCAGCAGCTTGGTACAGGGGTCCTACGAGCAGTACTTC. It specifies CASSLVQGSYEQYF.

J is TRBJ2-6 and V is TRBV11-2, with 12 bases fitting TRBD2. Germline V lookup: CDR1 SGHAT, CDR2 FQNNGV. V was pared by 6 bases and J by 3 bases, with 12 bases of the junction left unmatched. CDR3 length equals 19 residues. The CDR3 sequence: CASRQIPSGRASGANVLTF. DNA for the CDR3: TGTGCCAGCAGGCAGATCCCTAGCGGGAGGGCCAGTGGGGCCAACGTCCTGACTTTC.

The sample holds many counts of this clone. The chain recombines TRBV6-1 with TRBJ1-1; a possible D gene is TRBD1 (6 bases). V was pared by 4 bases and J by 3 bases, with 9 bases between. The CDR3 is 13 amino acids. Germline assignment: CDR1 MNHNS and CDR2 SASEGT. CDR3 in amino acids: CASSVDRHTEAFF. For the CDR3, the DNA is TGTGCCAGCAGTGTCGACAGGCACACTGAAGCTTTCTTT.

V gene TRBV11-2 combines with J gene TRBJ1-5, with D perhaps matching TRBD1 (6 bases). The CDR3 has 15 residues. The V gene lost 0 bases and the J gene lost 1 base, with 7 bases spanning the gap. CDR1 and CDR2 from the germline V gene are SGHAT and FQNNGV. The CDR3 reads CASSLETGSNQPQHF. The CDR3 DNA sequence: TGTGCCAGCAGCTTAGAAACAGGGAGCAATCAGCCCCAGCATTTT.

The V call is TRBV9, the J call TRBJ2-1; TRBD2 matches 13 bases. With V trimmed by 3 bases and J by 5 bases, 5 bases remained unmatched. The CDR3 is 16 residues long. Germline values: CDR1 SGDLS, CDR2 YYNGEE. CDR3 amino acids: CASSAWTSGSDNEQFF. Written as DNA, the CDR3 is TGTGCCAGCAGCGCGTGGACTAGCGGGAGTGACAATGAGCAGTTCTTC.

The chain couples TRBV10-2 to TRBJ2-7; TRBD1 is a possible D gene (6 bases). The CDR3 runs to 16 residues. Trimming took 0 bases from V and 5 from J, leaving 17 bases between them. Germline V gene lookup returns CDR1 WSHSY and CDR2 SAAADI. The CDR3 DNA is TGCGCCAGCAGTGAGTCGAGGGGGACCCTCAAGCACGAGCAGTACTTC. Translating gives CASSESRGTLKHEQYF.

This clone has more than one count but fewer than ten. V gene TRBV27 combines with J gene TRBJ2-5; no definite D call. Trimming left V 6 bases short and J 2 bases short, with 10 bases between. CDR3 length: 13 amino acids. The germline V gene encodes CDR1 MNHEY and CDR2 SMNVEV (reference sequence). CDR3 DNA: TGTGCCAGCAGCCCTCGGCCACAAGAGACCCAGTACTTC. This translates into CASSPRPQETQYF.

This clone was seen a handful of times. V gene TRBV28 combines with J gene TRBJ2-7; possibly TRBD1 or TRBD2 for D (5 bases each). V was pared by 5 bases and J by 7 bases, with 12 bases between. The length of the CDR3 is 12 residues. Germline CDR1 and CDR2: MDHEN and SYDVKM. CDR3 protein: CASSGGLLEQYF. CDR3 DNA sequence: TGTGCCAGCAGTGGGGGTCTCCTGGAGCAGTACTTC.

This clone was counted between two and nine times. The chain combines TRBV28 with TRBJ2-1, with D hard to call. Trimming cost V 2 bases and J 10 bases, with 6 bases left between them. The CDR3 totals 11 residues. Germline CDR1 is MDHEN and CDR2 is SYDVKM. CDR3 protein: CASSLDREQFF. CDR3 sequence (DNA): TGTGCCAGCAGTTTAGATCGCGAGCAGTTCTTC. Complete variable domain (other parts from reference TRBV28 and TRBJ2-1): DVKVTQSSRYLVKRTGEKVFLECVQDMDHENMFWYRQDPGLGLRLIYFSYDVKMKEKGDIPEGYSVSREKKERFSLILESASTNQTSMYLCASSLDREQFFGPGTRLTVL.

This chain uses TRBV29-1 with TRBJ1-2; D is ambiguous. CDR1 is SQVTM and CDR2 is ANQGSEA in the germline V gene. Trimming shortened V by 3 bases and J by 8 bases, and 10 bases separated the two germline ends. The CDR3 is made up of 11 amino acids. The CDR3 here is CSVELAEGYTF. CDR3 bases: TGCAGCGTTGAGTTAGCTGAGGGCTACACCTTC. The full variable domain, its missing parts supplied by reference TRBV29-1 and TRBJ1-2, is SAVISQKPSRDICQRGTSLTIQCQVDSQVTMMFWYRQQPGQSLTLIATANQGSEATYESGFVIDKFPISRPNLTFSTLTVSNMSPEDSSIYLCSVELAEGYTFGSGTRLTVV.